This T cell receptor (beta chain) was profiled in a study of STAT3 mutations in large granular lymphocyte leukemia. As regards this clone: The antigen remains undetermined.

Some clones are missing from TCRdb's copy, which holds only in-frame ones; the method was immunoSEQ multiplex PCR. The sample has some 28,000 clones; more than 60% are singletons. Study-wide results and limits: In T-cell large granular lymphocyte leukemia, about half of patients showed multiple immunodominant subclonotypes.

Trimming took off 2 bases at V and 2 bases at J, with 10 bases between the two ends. Germline assignment: CDR1 SNHLY and CDR2 FYNNEI. The length of the CDR3 is 15 residues. The source is a woman between 50 and 59 years old with T-cell large granular lymphocyte leukemia. Some clones in this sample may be carry-over from other donors' samples. V is TRBV2 and J is TRBJ1-5; D ambiguous. Sequencing input: peripheral blood mononuclear cells. CDR3 DNA sequence: TGTGCCAGCAGTGAATACGGGAACGGCAATCAGCCCCAGCATTTT. Translating it yields CASSEYGNGNQPQHF.